Given below is one T cell receptor (beta chain) in context. The antigen is undetermined. This record comes from a study of cytomegalovirus exposure and HLA in healthy donors. Use of 60 Vbeta and 13 Jbeta primers characterized the PCR. Repertoires were generated with immunoSEQ multiplex PCR, while TCRdb's copy carries only in-frame clones and drops some. In the table there are fewer than 250,000 clones, 65% to 80% of which are singletons. Study conclusions and caveats: Reportedly, diagnosis of cytomegalovirus status by the classifier showed high specificity and sensitivity.

Material: PBMCs. The origin of this receptor is a man aged 25-45 years in good health and CMV-seropositive.

The CDR3 DNA reads as TGTGCCAGTGCGGGGGCAGGTTCCTACGAGCAGTACTTC. Translated: CASAGAGSYEQYF. V usage is TRBV7-9 and J usage is TRBJ2-7; TRBD2 is a possible D gene (7 bases). The germline V and J ends were trimmed by 9 bases and 1 base, with 13 bases remaining between them. This CDR3 has 13 residues. Germline loops: CDR1 SEHNR, CDR2 FQNEAQ (reference sequence).